This T cell receptor (beta chain) comes out of a study of blood T cell repertoires in COVID-19. Repertoires were generated with immunoSEQ multiplex PCR, while TCRdb's copy carries only in-frame clones and drops some. The table lists 150,000 or so clones, roughly 90% of them singletons, with around 2.9% in the top ten. This receptor was identified in a man in his sixties with active or convalescent COVID-19. The specimen sequenced was peripheral blood.

The CDR3 DNA reads as TGTGCCAGCAGTGAAGGGCCAGGGACCTACGAGCAGTACTTC. Translated: CASSEGPGTYEQYF. The chain has TRBV6-1 and TRBJ2-7; TRBD1 is a possible D gene (5 bases). The V gene's germline CDR1 is MNHNS and CDR2 SASEGT. Deletions cut 1 base from V and 2 bases from J, with 9 bases between. This CDR3 comprises 14 residues.